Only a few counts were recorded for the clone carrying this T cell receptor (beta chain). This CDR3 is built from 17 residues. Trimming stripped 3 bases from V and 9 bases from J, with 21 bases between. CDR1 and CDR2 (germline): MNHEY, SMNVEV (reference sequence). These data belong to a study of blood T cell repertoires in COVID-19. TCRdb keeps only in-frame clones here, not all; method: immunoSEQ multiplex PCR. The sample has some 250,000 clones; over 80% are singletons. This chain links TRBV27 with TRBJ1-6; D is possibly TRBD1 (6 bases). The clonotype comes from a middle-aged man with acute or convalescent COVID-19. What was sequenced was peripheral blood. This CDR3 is CASSFRQVGSYGSPLHF. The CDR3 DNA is TGTGCCAGCAGTTTTCGACAGGTCGGCTCCTATGGTTCACCCCTCCACTTT.